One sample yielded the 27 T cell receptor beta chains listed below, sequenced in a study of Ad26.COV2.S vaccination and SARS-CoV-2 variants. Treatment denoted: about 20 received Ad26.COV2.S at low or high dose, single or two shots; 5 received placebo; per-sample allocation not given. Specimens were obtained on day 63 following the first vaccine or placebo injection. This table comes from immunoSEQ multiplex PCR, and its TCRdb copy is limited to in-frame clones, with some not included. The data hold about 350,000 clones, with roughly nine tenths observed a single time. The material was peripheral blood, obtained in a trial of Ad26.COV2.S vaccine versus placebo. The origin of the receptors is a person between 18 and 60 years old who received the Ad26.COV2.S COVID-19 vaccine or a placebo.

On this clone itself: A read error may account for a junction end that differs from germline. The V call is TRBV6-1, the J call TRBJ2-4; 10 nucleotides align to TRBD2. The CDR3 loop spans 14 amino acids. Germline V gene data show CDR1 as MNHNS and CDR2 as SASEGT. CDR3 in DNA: TGTGCCAGCAGTGAACAGACTAGCGGGCCACAAAATATCTTC. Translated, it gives CASSEQTSGPQNIF.

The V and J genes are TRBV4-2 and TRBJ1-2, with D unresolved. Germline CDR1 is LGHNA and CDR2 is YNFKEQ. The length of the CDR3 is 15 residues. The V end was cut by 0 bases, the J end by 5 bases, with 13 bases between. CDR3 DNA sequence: TGTGCCAGCAGCCAAGACTCTGAGACGGTTTATGGCTACACCTTC. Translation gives CASSQDSETVYGYTF.

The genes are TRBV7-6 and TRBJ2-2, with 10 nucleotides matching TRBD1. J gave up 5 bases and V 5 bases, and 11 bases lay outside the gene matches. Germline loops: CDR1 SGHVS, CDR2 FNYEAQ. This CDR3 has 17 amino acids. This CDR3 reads CASSPQPGQGRTGELFF. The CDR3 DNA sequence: TGTGCCAGCAGCCCTCAGCCGGGACAGGGGCGGACCGGGGAGCTGTTTTTT.

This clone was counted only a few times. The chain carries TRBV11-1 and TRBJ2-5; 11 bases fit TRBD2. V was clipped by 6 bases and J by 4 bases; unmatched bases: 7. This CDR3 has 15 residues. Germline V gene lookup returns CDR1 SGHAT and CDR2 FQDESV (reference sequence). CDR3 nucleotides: TGTGCCAGCAGTCGTAGCGGGGGGGCCGGAGAGACCCAGTACTTC. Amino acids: CASSRSGGAGETQYF.

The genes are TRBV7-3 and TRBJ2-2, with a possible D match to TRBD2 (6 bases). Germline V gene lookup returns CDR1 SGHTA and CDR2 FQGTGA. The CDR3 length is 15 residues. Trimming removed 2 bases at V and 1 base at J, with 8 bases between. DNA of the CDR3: TGTGCCAGCAGCTTAGCCGGGGGGAACACCGGGGAGCTGTTTTTT. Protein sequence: CASSLAGGNTGELFF. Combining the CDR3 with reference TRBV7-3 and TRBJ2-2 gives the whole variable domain GAGVSQTPSNKVTEKGKYVELRCDPISGHTALYWYRQSLGQGPEFLIYFQGTGAADDSGLPNDRFFAVRPEGSVSTLKIQRTERGDSAVYLCASSLAGGNTGELFFGEGSRLTVL.

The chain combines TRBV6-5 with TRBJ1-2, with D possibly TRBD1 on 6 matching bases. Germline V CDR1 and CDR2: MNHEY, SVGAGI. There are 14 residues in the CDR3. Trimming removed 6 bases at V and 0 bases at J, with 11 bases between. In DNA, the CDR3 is TGTGCCAGCAGAACCGGGACAACTAACTATGGCTACACCTTC. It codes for CASRTGTTNYGYTF.

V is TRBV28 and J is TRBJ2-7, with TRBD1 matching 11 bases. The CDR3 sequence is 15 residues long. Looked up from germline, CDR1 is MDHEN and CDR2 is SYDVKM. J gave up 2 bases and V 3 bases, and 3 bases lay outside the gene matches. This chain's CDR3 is CASSFGDRGAYEQYF. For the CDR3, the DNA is TGTGCCAGCAGTTTCGGGGACAGGGGGGCCTACGAGCAGTACTTC.

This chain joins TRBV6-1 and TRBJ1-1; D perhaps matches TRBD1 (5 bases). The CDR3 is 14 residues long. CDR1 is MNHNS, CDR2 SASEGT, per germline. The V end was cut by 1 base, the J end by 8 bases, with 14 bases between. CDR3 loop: CASSEGPGPREAFF. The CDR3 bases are TGTGCCAGCAGTGAAGGACCAGGGCCCCGCGAAGCTTTCTTT.

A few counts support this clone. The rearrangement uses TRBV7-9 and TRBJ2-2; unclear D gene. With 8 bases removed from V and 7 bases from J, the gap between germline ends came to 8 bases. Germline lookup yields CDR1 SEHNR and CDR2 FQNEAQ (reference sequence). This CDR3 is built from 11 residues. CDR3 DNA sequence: TGTGCCAGCCCTAGGGACGGGGAGCTGTTTTTT. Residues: CASPRDGELFF. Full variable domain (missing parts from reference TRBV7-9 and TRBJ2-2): DTGVSQNPRHKITKRGQNVTFRCDPISEHNRLYWYRQTLGQGPEFLTYFQNEAQLEKSRLLSDRFSAERPKGSFSTLEIQRTEQGDSAMYLCASPRDGELFFGEGSRLTVL.

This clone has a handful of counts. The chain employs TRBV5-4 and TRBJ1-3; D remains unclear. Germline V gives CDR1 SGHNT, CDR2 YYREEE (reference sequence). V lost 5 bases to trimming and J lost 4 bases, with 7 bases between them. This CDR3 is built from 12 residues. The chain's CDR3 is CASSDIGNTIYF. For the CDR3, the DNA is TGTGCCAGCAGTGACATCGGAAACACCATATATTTT.

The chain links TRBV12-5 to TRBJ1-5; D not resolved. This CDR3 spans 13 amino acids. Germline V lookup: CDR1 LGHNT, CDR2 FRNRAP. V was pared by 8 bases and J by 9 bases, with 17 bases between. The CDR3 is CASRAGGLGPQHF. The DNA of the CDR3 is TGTGCTAGTAGGGCCGGAGGGTTAGGGCCCCAGCATTTT.

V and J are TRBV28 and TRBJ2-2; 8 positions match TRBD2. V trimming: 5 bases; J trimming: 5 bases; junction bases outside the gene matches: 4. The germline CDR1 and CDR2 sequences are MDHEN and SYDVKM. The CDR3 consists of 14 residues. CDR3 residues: CASSRPSGTGELFF. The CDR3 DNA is TGTGCCAGCAGTCGCCCTAGCGGGACCGGGGAGCTGTTTTTT.

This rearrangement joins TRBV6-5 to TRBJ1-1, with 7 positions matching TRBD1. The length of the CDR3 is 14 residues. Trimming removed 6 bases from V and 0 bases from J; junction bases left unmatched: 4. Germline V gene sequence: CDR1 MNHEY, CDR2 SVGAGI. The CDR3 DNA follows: TGTGCCAGCAGACCGGACAGGCTGAACACTGAAGCTTTCTTT. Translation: CASRPDRLNTEAFF.

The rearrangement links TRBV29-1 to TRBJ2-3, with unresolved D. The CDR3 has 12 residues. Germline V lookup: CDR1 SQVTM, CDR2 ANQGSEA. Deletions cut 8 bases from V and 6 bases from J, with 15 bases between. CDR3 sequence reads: CSCLRIGDTQYF. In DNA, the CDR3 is TGCAGCTGCCTGAGGATCGGGGATACGCAGTATTTT.

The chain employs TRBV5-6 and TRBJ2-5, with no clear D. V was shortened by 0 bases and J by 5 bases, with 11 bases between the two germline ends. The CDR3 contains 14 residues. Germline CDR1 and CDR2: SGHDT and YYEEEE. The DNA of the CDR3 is TGTGCCAGCAGCTTGGCTAGTCTCCGGGAGACCCAGTACTTC. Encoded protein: CASSLASLRETQYF. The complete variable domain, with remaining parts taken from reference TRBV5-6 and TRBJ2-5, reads DAGVTQSPTHLIKTRGQQVTLRCSPKSGHDTVSWYQQALGQGPQFIFQYYEEEERQRGNFPDRFSGHQFPNYSSELNVNALLLGDSALYLCASSLASLRETQYFGPGTRLLVL.

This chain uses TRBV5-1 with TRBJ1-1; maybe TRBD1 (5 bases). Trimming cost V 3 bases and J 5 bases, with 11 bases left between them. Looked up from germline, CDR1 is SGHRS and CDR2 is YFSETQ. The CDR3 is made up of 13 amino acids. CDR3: CASSSTGMTEAFF. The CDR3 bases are TGCGCCAGCAGCTCAACAGGTATGACTGAAGCTTTCTTT.

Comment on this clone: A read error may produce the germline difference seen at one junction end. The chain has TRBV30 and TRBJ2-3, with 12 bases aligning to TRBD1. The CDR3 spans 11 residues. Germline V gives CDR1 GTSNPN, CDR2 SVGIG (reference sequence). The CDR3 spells CAWRKGDRGRF. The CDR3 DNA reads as TGTGCCTGGAGGAAAGGGGACAGGGGGCGTTTT.

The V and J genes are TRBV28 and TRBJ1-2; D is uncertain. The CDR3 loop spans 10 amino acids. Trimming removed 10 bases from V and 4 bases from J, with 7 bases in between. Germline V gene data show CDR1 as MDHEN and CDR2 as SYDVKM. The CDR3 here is CATGPYGYTF. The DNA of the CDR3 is TGTGCCACCGGACCCTATGGCTACACCTTC.

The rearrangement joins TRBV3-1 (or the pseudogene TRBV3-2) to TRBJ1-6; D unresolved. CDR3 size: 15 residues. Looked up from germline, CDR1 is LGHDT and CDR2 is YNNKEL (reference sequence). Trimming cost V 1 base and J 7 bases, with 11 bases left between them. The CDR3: CASSQGSQTNSPLHF. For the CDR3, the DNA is TGTGCCAGCAGCCAAGGCTCACAGACAAATTCACCCCTCCACTTT.

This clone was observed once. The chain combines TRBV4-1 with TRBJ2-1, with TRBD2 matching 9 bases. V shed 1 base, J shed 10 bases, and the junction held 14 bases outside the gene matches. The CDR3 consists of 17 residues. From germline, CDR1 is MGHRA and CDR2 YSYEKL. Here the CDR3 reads CASSQAGAGGPQGEQFF. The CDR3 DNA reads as TGCGCCAGCAGCCAAGCCGGAGCGGGAGGCCCCCAAGGGGAGCAGTTCTTC.

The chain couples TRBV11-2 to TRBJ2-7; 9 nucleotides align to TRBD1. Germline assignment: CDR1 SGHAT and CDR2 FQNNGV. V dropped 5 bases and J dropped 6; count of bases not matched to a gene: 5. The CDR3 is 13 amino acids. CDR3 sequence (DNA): TGTGCCAGCAGCCTTACAGGGGGCAGCGAGCAGTACTTC. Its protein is CASSLTGGSEQYF.

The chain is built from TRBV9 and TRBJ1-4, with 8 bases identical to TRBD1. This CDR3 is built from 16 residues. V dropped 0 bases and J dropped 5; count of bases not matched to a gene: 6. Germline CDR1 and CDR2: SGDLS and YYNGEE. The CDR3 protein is CASSVGDRPANEKLFF. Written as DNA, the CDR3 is TGTGCCAGCAGCGTAGGGGACAGGCCAGCGAATGAAAAACTGTTTTTT.

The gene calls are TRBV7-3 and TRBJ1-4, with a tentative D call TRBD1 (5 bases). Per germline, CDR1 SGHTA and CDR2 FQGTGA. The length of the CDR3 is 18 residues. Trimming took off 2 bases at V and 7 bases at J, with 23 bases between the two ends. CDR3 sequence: CASSLDRAGTGLSEKLFF. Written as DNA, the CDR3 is TGTGCCAGCAGCTTAGATAGGGCAGGGACGGGCCTTAGTGAAAAACTGTTTTTT.

The CDR3 here is CASSEGAATEAFF. CDR3 coding DNA: TGTGCCAGCAGCGAGGGGGCAGCCACTGAAGCTTTCTTT. The chain links TRBV9 to TRBJ1-1; 7 bases fit TRBD1. The ends lost 3 bases at V and 4 bases at J; junction bases unmatched: 3. The CDR3 is 13 amino acids. The germline V gene has CDR1 SGDLS and CDR2 YYNGEE. The full variable domain, completed using reference TRBV9 and TRBJ1-1, is DSGVTQTPKHLITATGQRVTLRCSPRSGDLSVYWYQQSLDQGLQFLIQYYNGEERAKGNILERFSAQQFPDLHSELNLSSLELGDSALYFCASSEGAATEAFFGQGTRLTVV.

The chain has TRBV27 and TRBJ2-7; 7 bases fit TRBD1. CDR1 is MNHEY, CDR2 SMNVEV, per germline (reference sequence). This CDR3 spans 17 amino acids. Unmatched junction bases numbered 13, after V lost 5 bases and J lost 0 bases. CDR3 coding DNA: TGTGCCAGCAGTGAATGGACCGGGGACAGCGACTCCTACGAGCAGTACTTC. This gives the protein CASSEWTGDSDSYEQYF.

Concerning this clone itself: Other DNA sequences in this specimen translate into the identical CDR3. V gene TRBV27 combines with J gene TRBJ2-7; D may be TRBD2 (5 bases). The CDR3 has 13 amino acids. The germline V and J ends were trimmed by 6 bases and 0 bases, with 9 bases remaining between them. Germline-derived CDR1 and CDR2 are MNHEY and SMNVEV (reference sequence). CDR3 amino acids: CASSRDSSYEQYF. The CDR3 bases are TGTGCCAGCAGCCGGGATAGCTCCTACGAGCAGTACTTC.

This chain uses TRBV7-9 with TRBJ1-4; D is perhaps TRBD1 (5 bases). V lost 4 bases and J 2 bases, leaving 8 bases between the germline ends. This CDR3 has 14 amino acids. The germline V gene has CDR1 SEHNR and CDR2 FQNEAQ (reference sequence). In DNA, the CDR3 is TGTGCCAGCAGCTCACAGGTTACTAATGAAAAACTGTTTTTT. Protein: CASSSQVTNEKLFF.